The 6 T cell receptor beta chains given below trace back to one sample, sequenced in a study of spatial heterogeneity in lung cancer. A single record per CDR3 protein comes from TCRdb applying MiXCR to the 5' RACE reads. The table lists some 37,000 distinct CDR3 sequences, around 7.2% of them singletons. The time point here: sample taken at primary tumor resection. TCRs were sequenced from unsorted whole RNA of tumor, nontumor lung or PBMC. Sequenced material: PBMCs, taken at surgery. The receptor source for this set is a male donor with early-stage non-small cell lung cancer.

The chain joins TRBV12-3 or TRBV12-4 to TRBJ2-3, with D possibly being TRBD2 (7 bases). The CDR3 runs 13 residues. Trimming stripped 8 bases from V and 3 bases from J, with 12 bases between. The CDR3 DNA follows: TGTGCCAGCGGGGGGGGCGAGACAGATACGCAGTATTTT. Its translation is CASGGGETDTQYF.

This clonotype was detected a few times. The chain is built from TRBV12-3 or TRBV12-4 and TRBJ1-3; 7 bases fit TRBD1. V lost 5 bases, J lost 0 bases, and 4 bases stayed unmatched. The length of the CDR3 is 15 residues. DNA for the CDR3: TGTGCCAGCAGTCCCAGACAGGGCTCTGGAAACACCATATATTTT. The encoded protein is CASSPRQGSGNTIYF.

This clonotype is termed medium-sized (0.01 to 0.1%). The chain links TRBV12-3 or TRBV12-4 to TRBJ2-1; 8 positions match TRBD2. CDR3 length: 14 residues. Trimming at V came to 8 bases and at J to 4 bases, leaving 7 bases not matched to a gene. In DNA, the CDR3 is TGTGCCAGCTTACGGGGGGGGTCTTACAATGAGCAGTTCTTC. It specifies CASLRGGSYNEQFF.

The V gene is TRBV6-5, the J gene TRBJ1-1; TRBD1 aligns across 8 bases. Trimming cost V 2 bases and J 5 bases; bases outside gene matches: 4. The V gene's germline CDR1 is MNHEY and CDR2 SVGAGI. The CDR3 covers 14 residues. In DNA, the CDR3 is TGTGCCAGCAGTTACCAGGGGGCGTGGACTGAAGCTTTCTTT. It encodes CASSYQGAWTEAFF.

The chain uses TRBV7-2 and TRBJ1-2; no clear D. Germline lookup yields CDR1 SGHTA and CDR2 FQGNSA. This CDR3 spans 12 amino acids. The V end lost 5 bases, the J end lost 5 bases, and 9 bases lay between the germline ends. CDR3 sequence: CASSRREYGYTF. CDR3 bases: TGTGCCAGCAGCCGTAGAGAGTATGGCTACACCTTC.

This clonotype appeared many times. The chain's CDR3 is CASSLADRSNQPQHF. The CDR3 region has the DNA TGTGCCAGCAGCTTGGCCGACAGAAGCAATCAGCCCCAGCATTTT. This chain links TRBV5-6 with TRBJ1-5; D may be TRBD1 (5 bases). The CDR3 has 15 amino acids. V dropped 0 bases and J dropped 1 base, with 8 bases sitting between them. CDR1 is SGHDT, CDR2 YYEEEE, per germline.